These T cell receptor beta chains were read from a single sample in a study of vaccination and CD4 T cells after COVID-19. These receptors' targets are unknown. MiXCR, run by TCRdb on the PCR reads, gives a single entry per CDR3 protein. The sample has some 7,000 distinct CDR3 sequences; 35% to 40% are singletons. The sample comprised CD4+ T cells from blood, cultured in vitro. Receptors were obtained from a human donor in good health. The CDR3 runs from the conserved cysteine through the conserved F or W. A D gene is named only where the DNA matches it firmly. Rows give clone size only sometimes, using once, few, many, or a class for an expanded clone.

abundance: .; len: 12; j_gene: TRBJ2-2; v_gene: TRBV6-5; d_gene: .; CDR3nt: TGTGCCAGCAGTTCTCCGACCGGGGAGCTGTTTTTT; CDR3aa: CASSSPTGELFF
abundance: .; len: 17; j_gene: TRBJ2-3; v_gene: TRBV10-3; d_gene: TRBD2; CDR3nt: TGTGCCATCAGTGAGACGGAGTGGACTAGCGGAACAGATACGCAGTATTTT; CDR3aa: CAISETEWTSGTDTQYF
abundance: .; len: 12; j_gene: TRBJ2-1; v_gene: TRBV21-1; d_gene: .; CDR3nt: TGTGCCAGCAGAACATACAACAATGAGCAGTTCTTC; CDR3aa: CASRTYNNEQFF
abundance: .; len: 14; j_gene: TRBJ2-1; v_gene: TRBV7-6; d_gene: .; CDR3nt: TGTGCCAGCAGTATGGCCCTTTCCTACAATGAGCAGTTCTTC; CDR3aa: CASSMALSYNEQFF
abundance: once; len: 15; j_gene: TRBJ2-5; v_gene: TRBV29-1; d_gene: TRBD1; CDR3nt: TGCAGCGTCGATGGACAGGGAACGGTCGGAGAGACCCAGTACTTC; CDR3aa: CSVDGQGTVGETQYF
abundance: few; len: 16; j_gene: TRBJ1-2; v_gene: TRBV10-2; d_gene: TRBD1; CDR3nt: TGCGCCAGCAGACCTAGACAGGGGGAAGCTAACTATGGCTACACCTTC; CDR3aa: CASRPRQGEANYGYTF
abundance: .; len: 17; j_gene: TRBJ1-1; v_gene: TRBV27; d_gene: TRBD1; CDR3nt: TGTGCCAGCAGTTTTTGGGGTCCGGGACAGGGTAACACTGAAGCTTTCTTT; CDR3aa: CASSFWGPGQGNTEAFF
abundance: .; len: 22; j_gene: TRBJ2-1; v_gene: TRBV10-3; d_gene: TRBD1; CDR3nt: TGTGCCATCAGTGCGACCTTGCTTTCTAGGGGGCTCGCGACATCAACCAACCGTGAGCAGTTCTTC; CDR3aa: CAISATLLSRGLATSTNREQFF
abundance: .; len: 16; j_gene: TRBJ1-1; v_gene: TRBV19; d_gene: TRBD1; CDR3nt: TGTGCCAGTAGTGAAGGACAGGGCCGGGTGTACACTGAAGCTTTCTTT; CDR3aa: CASSEGQGRVYTEAFF
abundance: few; len: 17; j_gene: TRBJ2-7; v_gene: TRBV28; d_gene: TRBD2; CDR3nt: TGTGCCAGCAGTTTAAGTTCTGGGCTAGCGGGGGGGTCCGAGCAGTACTTC; CDR3aa: CASSLSSGLAGGSEQYF
abundance: .; len: 18; j_gene: TRBJ2-1; v_gene: TRBV6-2/TRBV6-3; d_gene: TRBD2; CDR3nt: TGTGCCAGCAGTTACCATCGAGCGGGGGGCATCTCCTACAATGAGCAGTTCTTC; CDR3aa: CASSYHRAGGISYNEQFF
abundance: .; len: 15; j_gene: TRBJ2-7; v_gene: TRBV5-5; d_gene: .; CDR3nt: TGTGCCAGCAGCTACAATATAGGGAGCTCCTACGAGCAGTACTTC; CDR3aa: CASSYNIGSSYEQYF
abundance: .; len: 17; j_gene: TRBJ2-7; v_gene: TRBV7-9; d_gene: .; CDR3nt: TGTGCCAGCAGCTATGGGACCGGGATTTTGAGCTCCTACGAGCAGTACTTC; CDR3aa: CASSYGTGILSSYEQYF
abundance: .; len: 15; j_gene: TRBJ1-3; v_gene: TRBV15; d_gene: .; CDR3nt: TGTGCCACCAGCAGAGATCTAAAAGGTGGAAACACCATATATTTT; CDR3aa: CATSRDLKGGNTIYF
abundance: few; len: 14; j_gene: TRBJ1-6; v_gene: TRBV27; d_gene: TRBD1; CDR3nt: TGTGCCAGCAGTCTGGGACAGGATCGGGGCGGCATCCACTTT; CDR3aa: CASSLGQDRGGIHF
abundance: .; len: 15; j_gene: TRBJ1-1; v_gene: TRBV11-2; d_gene: TRBD1; CDR3nt: TGTGCCAGCAGCTCCCAGGGGGCCTGGAACACTGAAGCTTTCTTT; CDR3aa: CASSSQGAWNTEAFF
abundance: few; len: 15; j_gene: TRBJ1-3; v_gene: TRBV6-1; d_gene: TRBD1; CDR3nt: TGTGCCAGCAGCAACAGGGGAGTTGGTGGAAACACCATATATTTT; CDR3aa: CASSNRGVGGNTIYF
abundance: few; len: 17; j_gene: TRBJ2-6; v_gene: TRBV7-2; d_gene: .; CDR3nt: TGTGCCAGCAGCTTATTTTATCGGGGGACTGGGGCCAACGTCCTGACTTTC; CDR3aa: CASSLFYRGTGANVLTF
abundance: .; len: 13; j_gene: TRBJ2-1; v_gene: TRBV10-2; d_gene: TRBD2; CDR3nt: TGCGCCAGCAGCAACGGGAGGGACAATGAGCAGTTCTTC; CDR3aa: CASSNGRDNEQFF
abundance: .; len: 13; j_gene: TRBJ2-1; v_gene: TRBV12-5; d_gene: .; CDR3nt: TGTGCTAGTGGGCCGCGGGGAAACAATGAGCAGTTCTTC; CDR3aa: CASGPRGNNEQFF
abundance: few; len: 14; j_gene: TRBJ1-5; v_gene: TRBV27; d_gene: .; CDR3nt: TGTGCCAGCGGGTCCGACAGGAACATTCAGCCCCAGCATTTT; CDR3aa: CASGSDRNIQPQHF
abundance: .; len: 11; j_gene: TRBJ2-7; v_gene: TRBV20-1; d_gene: .; CDR3nt: TGCAGTGCTGTACAGGATCGGGAGCAGTACTTC; CDR3aa: CSAVQDREQYF
abundance: .; len: 11; j_gene: TRBJ1-2; v_gene: TRBV5-8; d_gene: .; CDR3nt: TGTGCCAGCAGCTTCACGCGGGGCTACACCTTC; CDR3aa: CASSFTRGYTF
abundance: .; len: 14; j_gene: TRBJ2-4; v_gene: TRBV29-1; d_gene: TRBD2; CDR3nt: TGCAGCGCCGGGGGGGGACTGAGCAAAAACATTCAGTACTTC; CDR3aa: CSAGGGLSKNIQYF
abundance: .; len: 14; j_gene: TRBJ1-5; v_gene: TRBV6-5; d_gene: .; CDR3nt: TGTGCCAGCAGTTACGTACAGATCAATCAGCCCCAGCATTTT; CDR3aa: CASSYVQINQPQHF
abundance: .; len: 13; j_gene: TRBJ2-3; v_gene: TRBV20-1; d_gene: .; CDR3nt: TGCAGTGCCCTCAGGGAGTTGGGGGATACGCAGTATTTT; CDR3aa: CSALRELGDTQYF
abundance: few; len: 12; j_gene: TRBJ2-7; v_gene: TRBV6-2/TRBV6-3; d_gene: TRBD1; CDR3nt: TGTGCCAGCAGGACACAGGGGAACGAGCAGTACTTC; CDR3aa: CASRTQGNEQYF
abundance: few; len: 14; j_gene: TRBJ1-1; v_gene: TRBV12-3/TRBV12-4; d_gene: .; CDR3nt: TGTGCCAGCCAACCGCATCGAGTGAACACTGAAGCTTTCTTT; CDR3aa: CASQPHRVNTEAFF
abundance: few; len: 15; j_gene: TRBJ2-3; v_gene: TRBV20-1; d_gene: TRBD2; CDR3nt: TGCAGTGCTCTTAAGCGGGGGCGGAGCACAGATACGCAGTATTTT; CDR3aa: CSALKRGRSTDTQYF
abundance: .; len: 13; j_gene: TRBJ1-5; v_gene: TRBV6-5; d_gene: .; CDR3nt: TGTGCCAGCAGTTACGGTACTAATCAGCCCCAGCATTTT; CDR3aa: CASSYGTNQPQHF
abundance: few; len: 16; j_gene: TRBJ1-3; v_gene: TRBV7-2; d_gene: TRBD1; CDR3nt: TGTGCCAGCAGCTGGGGGACAGGGAGCTCTGGAAACACCATATATTTT; CDR3aa: CASSWGTGSSGNTIYF
abundance: few; len: 15; j_gene: TRBJ2-5; v_gene: TRBV20-1; d_gene: TRBD2; CDR3nt: TGCAGTGCTAGGGAACTAGCGGGAGTAGTAAAGACCCAGTACTTC; CDR3aa: CSARELAGVVKTQYF
abundance: .; len: 15; j_gene: TRBJ1-2; v_gene: TRBV4-3; d_gene: .; CDR3nt: TGCGCCAGCAGCCAAGAAGTCAGGGAGAACTATGGCTACACCTTC; CDR3aa: CASSQEVRENYGYTF
abundance: .; len: 12; j_gene: TRBJ2-7; v_gene: TRBV6-5; d_gene: .; CDR3nt: TGTGCCAGCAGTTCCGCCTATTACGAGCAGTACTTC; CDR3aa: CASSSAYYEQYF
abundance: .; len: 14; j_gene: TRBJ1-5; v_gene: TRBV28; d_gene: .; CDR3nt: TGTGCCAGCACTTGGGGTCTGGGGAATCAGCCCCAGCATTTT; CDR3aa: CASTWGLGNQPQHF
abundance: .; len: 14; j_gene: TRBJ1-2; v_gene: TRBV20-1; d_gene: .; CDR3nt: TGCAGTGCTAGAGACTTGGACCAGAACCACGGCTACACCTTC; CDR3aa: CSARDLDQNHGYTF
abundance: .; len: 14; j_gene: TRBJ2-3; v_gene: TRBV29-1; d_gene: TRBD2; CDR3nt: TGCAGCGTGGGACTAGCGGGACTTACAGATACGCAGTATTTT; CDR3aa: CSVGLAGLTDTQYF
abundance: .; len: 16; j_gene: TRBJ2-2; v_gene: TRBV7-2; d_gene: .; CDR3nt: TGTGCCAGCAGAATAATCAGGCCGCCGAACACCGGGGAGCTGTTTTTT; CDR3aa: CASRIIRPPNTGELFF
abundance: few; len: 13; j_gene: TRBJ2-7; v_gene: TRBV6-1; d_gene: .; CDR3nt: TGTGCCAGCAGCCGAGACTGGAACTACGAGCAGTACTTC; CDR3aa: CASSRDWNYEQYF
abundance: .; len: 13; j_gene: TRBJ2-3; v_gene: TRBV5-4; d_gene: .; CDR3nt: TGTGCCAGCAGCTTGGACAGCACAGATACGCAGTATTTT; CDR3aa: CASSLDSTDTQYF
abundance: few; len: 15; j_gene: TRBJ1-6; v_gene: TRBV20-1; d_gene: TRBD1; CDR3nt: TGCAGTGCTAGAGTTAAACAGGGGCGAGGCTCACCCCTCCACTTT; CDR3aa: CSARVKQGRGSPLHF
abundance: .; len: 14; j_gene: TRBJ2-1; v_gene: TRBV9; d_gene: .; CDR3nt: TGTGCCAGCAGCGTACTGGGCGGCAACAATGAGCAGTTCTTC; CDR3aa: CASSVLGGNNEQFF
abundance: .; len: 13; j_gene: TRBJ1-6; v_gene: TRBV20-1; d_gene: .; CDR3nt: TGCAGTGCTAGAGTTACAGTGAATTCACCCCTCCACTTT; CDR3aa: CSARVTVNSPLHF
abundance: .; len: 12; j_gene: TRBJ1-2; v_gene: TRBV2; d_gene: TRBD1; CDR3nt: TGTGCCAGCAGTCCAGGGGGGTATGGCTACACCTTC; CDR3aa: CASSPGGYGYTF
abundance: .; len: 14; j_gene: TRBJ1-5; v_gene: TRBV20-1; d_gene: .; CDR3nt: TGCAGTGCTAGCTTGGGTCGGGGGAATCAGCCCCAGCATTTT; CDR3aa: CSASLGRGNQPQHF
abundance: few; len: 16; j_gene: TRBJ1-2; v_gene: TRBV5-1; d_gene: TRBD1; CDR3nt: TGCGCCAGCAGCTTACAACCGGGACAGGGAAACTATGGCTACACCTTC; CDR3aa: CASSLQPGQGNYGYTF
abundance: .; len: 15; j_gene: TRBJ1-5; v_gene: TRBV5-6; d_gene: TRBD1; CDR3nt: TGTGCCAGCAGCTTGGCAGGGGGTAGCAATCAGCCCCAGCATTTT; CDR3aa: CASSLAGGSNQPQHF
abundance: .; len: 15; j_gene: TRBJ1-5; v_gene: TRBV19; d_gene: .; CDR3nt: TGTGCCAGTAGTATAGGTGAACAGGGAAGACAGCCCCAGCATTTT; CDR3aa: CASSIGEQGRQPQHF
abundance: few; len: 14; j_gene: TRBJ1-5; v_gene: TRBV19; d_gene: .; CDR3nt: TGTGCCAGTCGACAGGTCGGAAGCAATCAGCCCCAGCATTTT; CDR3aa: CASRQVGSNQPQHF
abundance: .; len: 18; j_gene: TRBJ2-2; v_gene: TRBV7-6; d_gene: TRBD2; CDR3nt: TGTGCCAGCAGCTTGCCTAGCGGGGGGGCCTCGAACACCGGGGAGCTGTTTTTT; CDR3aa: CASSLPSGGASNTGELFF
abundance: .; len: 13; j_gene: TRBJ1-5; v_gene: TRBV20-1; d_gene: .; CDR3nt: TGCAGTGCTAGAGGACCGACTGGGCAGCCCCAGCATTTT; CDR3aa: CSARGPTGQPQHF
abundance: few; len: 16; j_gene: TRBJ1-1; v_gene: TRBV6-1; d_gene: .; CDR3nt: TGTGCCAACATTTCTAGCTCGTGGATAATTGGCACTGAAGCTTTCTTT; CDR3aa: CANISSSWIIGTEAFF
abundance: .; len: 14; j_gene: TRBJ1-2; v_gene: TRBV19; d_gene: TRBD1; CDR3nt: TGTGCCAGTAGCCCGGGACAGGGGCTCTATGGCTACACCTTC; CDR3aa: CASSPGQGLYGYTF
abundance: few; len: 16; j_gene: TRBJ1-1; v_gene: TRBV19; d_gene: .; CDR3nt: TGTGCCAGTAGTATATTAGCCTTAGGCAGGCTCGCTGAAGCTTTCTTT; CDR3aa: CASSILALGRLAEAFF
abundance: .; len: 14; j_gene: TRBJ2-1; v_gene: TRBV6-1; d_gene: .; CDR3nt: TGTGCCAGCAGCCCGAACGTTGGAATCAATGAGCAGTTCTTC; CDR3aa: CASSPNVGINEQFF
abundance: few; len: 13; j_gene: TRBJ1-2; v_gene: TRBV5-1; d_gene: .; CDR3nt: TGCGCCAGCAGCCTGACGGGGAAGGGTGGCTACACCTTC; CDR3aa: CASSLTGKGGYTF
abundance: .; len: 16; j_gene: TRBJ1-1; v_gene: TRBV5-1; d_gene: .; CDR3nt: TGCGCCAGCAGCTTGGTAACCGGCCGGGGGGACACTGAAGCTTTCTTT; CDR3aa: CASSLVTGRGDTEAFF
abundance: few; len: 11; j_gene: TRBJ1-2; v_gene: TRBV20-1; d_gene: .; CDR3nt: TGCAGTGCCCGGACCCTCGCCGGCTACACCTTC; CDR3aa: CSARTLAGYTF
abundance: few; len: 14; j_gene: TRBJ1-5; v_gene: TRBV6-2/TRBV6-3; d_gene: TRBD1; CDR3nt: TGTGCCAGCAGTTACTCGGACAGGCATCAGCCCCAGCATTTT; CDR3aa: CASSYSDRHQPQHF